Reported below is one T cell receptor beta chain. The source of the sample is a study of T cell changes during pregnancy in multiple sclerosis. Sequencing was performed with immunoSEQ multiplex PCR; in TCRdb, only in-frame clones are kept and a portion is missing. The sample lists roughly 110,000 clones, roughly 90% occurring once. The V end was cut by 0 bases, the J end by 2 bases, with 9 bases between. Germline lookup yields CDR1 SGDLS and CDR2 YYNGEE. The length of the CDR3 is 15 residues. The TCR sequence derives from a female donor in good health, enrolled as a control in a pregnancy study. This sequence joins TRBV9 and TRBJ2-1, with D possibly matching TRBD2 (5 bases). Sequenced material: peripheral blood, taken in the third trimester of pregnancy. This chain's CDR3 is CASSVDTRTYNEQFF. The DNA of the CDR3 is TGTGCCAGCAGCGTAGATACTAGAACCTACAATGAGCAGTTCTTC.